This TCR beta chain was sequenced during a study of shared clonotypes between healthy human individuals. Germline V CDR1 and CDR2: SGHTA, FQGNSA. There are 16 residues in the CDR3. Trimming removed 2 bases from V and 3 bases from J; junction bases left unmatched: 8. At a deep level, the assay was run. The repertoire was sequenced with immunoSEQ multiplex PCR; TCRdb's copy has only in-frame clones and lacks some. Here the sample spans millions of clones, 90% to 95% being singletons. The study, taken as a whole, reports: Larger estimated richness was generally seen in naive subsets than in memory subsets. Some naive CD4 clonotypes, around 4.7%, turned up in common across a handful of donors.

With respect to this clone: What it recognizes is unknown.

The sequence derives from a man between 18 and 29 years old in good health. The sequenced sample consisted of naive CD4+ T cells sorted from blood. Stated subset: CD45RA+ positively selected. The V gene is TRBV7-2, the J gene TRBJ2-7, with 9 bases that match TRBD1. CDR3 bases: TGTGCCAGCAGCTTAATGCACGGGACAGGGAACTACGAGCAGTACTTC. Amino acids: CASSLMHGTGNYEQYF.